The 6 T cell receptor beta chains in this list originate from one sample, sequenced in a study of human T cells and chemical hapten exposure. The sample's time point: pre-sensitization, week 0. The treatment denotes: therapeutic diphenylcyclopropenone sensitization with weekly scalp DPC. In TCRdb, the RACE reads were re-called with MiXCR into one record per CDR3 protein. The sample yields over 55,000 distinct CDR3 sequences, approximately 9.9% seen once. This sample comprised whole blood, obtained in connection with sensitization to the hapten diphenylcyclopropenone (DPC). The source of these receptors is a man aged 40-49 years with alopecia areata. Some clones in this sample may be carry-over from other donors' samples.

This clonotype was observed at least ten times. The chain uses TRBV6-5 and TRBJ2-1; D is uncertain. Deletions cut 5 bases from V and 7 bases from J, with 6 bases between. CDR1 MNHEY and CDR2 SVGAGI come from the germline V gene. CDR3 length: 11 residues. The CDR3 region has the DNA TGTGCCAGCAGTGTGAGGAATGAGCAGTTCTTC. It translates to CASSVRNEQFF.

This clonotype showed up just a few times. This sequence joins TRBV29-1 and TRBJ2-3; 11 nucleotides align to TRBD2. The CDR3 totals 15 residues. V lost 7 bases to trimming and J lost 3 bases; unmatched junction nucleotides: 9. CDR1 is SQVTM and CDR2 is ANQGSEA in the germline V gene. CDR3 in DNA: TGCAGCGCGCCGACTAGCGGGAAAGGTACAGATACGCAGTATTTT. Translated: CSAPTSGKGTDTQYF.

V usage is TRBV20-1 and J usage is TRBJ2-7; 12 bases match TRBD1. V trimming: 1 base; J trimming: 7 bases; junction bases outside the gene matches: 8. The germline CDR1 and CDR2 sequences are DFQATT and SNEGSKA (reference sequence). This CDR3 spans 15 amino acids. The DNA of the CDR3 is TGCAGTGCTAGAGGTCCGGGACAGGGGGCGCGAGAGCAGTACTTC. Translation: CSARGPGQGAREQYF.

The chain recombines TRBV30 with TRBJ2-6; D may match TRBD1 or TRBD2 (5 bases each). From germline, CDR1 is GTSNPN and CDR2 SVGIG (reference sequence). CDR3 size: 15 residues. The V end lost 4 bases, the J end lost 4 bases, and 14 bases lay between the germline ends. The CDR3 loop is CAWNLGVSGANVLTF. CDR3 sequence (DNA): TGTGCCTGGAATCTGGGGGTCTCAGGGGCCAACGTCCTGACTTTC.

V usage is TRBV27 and J usage is TRBJ1-4, with 7 bases identical to TRBD1. This CDR3 is 14 amino acids long. V lost 6 bases, J lost 6 bases, and 7 bases stayed unmatched. The V gene's germline CDR1 is MNHEY and CDR2 SMNVEV (reference sequence). The chain's CDR3 is CASRKTGRYEKLFF. CDR3 nucleotide sequence: TGTGCCAGCAGGAAGACAGGGAGGTATGAAAAACTGTTTTTT. Combining the CDR3 with reference TRBV27 and TRBJ1-4 gives the whole variable domain EAQVTQNPRYLITVTGKKLTVTCSQNMNHEYMSWYRQDPGLGLRQIYYSMNVEVTDKGDVPEGYKVSRKEKRNFPLILESPSPNQTSLYFCASRKTGRYEKLFFGSGTQLSVL.

This clonotype was found many times. This sequence joins TRBV7-2 and TRBJ2-7; possibly TRBD1 for D (7 bases). The V end lost 4 bases, the J end lost 6 bases, and 10 bases lay between the germline ends. Germline CDR1 and CDR2: SGHTA and FQGNSA. This CDR3 contains 12 residues. CDR3 coding DNA: TGTGCCAGCAGCTCGCAGGGGGGCGAGCAGTACTTC. This gives the protein CASSSQGGEQYF.